A single sample is the source of the 17 T cell receptor beta chains below, sequenced in a study of T-cell memory formation after mild COVID-19. One entry per CDR3 protein, called by TCRdb with MiXCR from the 5' RACE reads. The table records some 150,000 distinct CDR3 sequences, roughly 19% of them present only once. Sequenced: PBMCs or a T cell subset sorted from them (not recorded which). Source of these receptors: an adult woman who had mild COVID-19 (a few samples of this study predate the infection). Cell type and time point are not known.

This clonotype showed up many times. The chain links TRBV7-6 to TRBJ1-1, with TRBD1 identical over 8 bases. Germline assignment: CDR1 SGHVS and CDR2 FNYEAQ. The length of the CDR3 is 15 residues. V was clipped by 3 bases and J by 2 bases; unmatched bases: 5. CDR3 in amino acids: CASSFPGGQNTEAFF. The CDR3 region has the DNA TGTGCCAGCAGCTTCCCAGGGGGCCAAAACACTGAAGCTTTCTTT.

This clonotype was counted a few times. The gene calls are TRBV6-5 and TRBJ1-4; no clear D gene. The germline V and J ends were trimmed by 5 bases and 7 bases, with 14 bases remaining between them. CDR3 size: 14 residues. Germline V CDR1 and CDR2: MNHEY, SVGAGI. The CDR3 loop is CASSGSLEGEKLFF. CDR3 nucleotides: TGTGCCAGCAGTGGTAGTTTGGAAGGTGAAAAACTGTTTTTT.

This clonotype appeared many times. The chain uses TRBV10-3 and TRBJ2-2; TRBD2 aligns across 13 bases. V gave up 6 bases and J gave up 0 bases; unmatched junction bases: 4. CDR3 length: 17 residues. Per the germline V gene, CDR1 is ENHRY and CDR2 is SYGVKD. The CDR3 sequence: CAIRRTSGGPNTGELFF. DNA of the CDR3: TGTGCCATCAGGAGGACTAGCGGGGGACCGAACACCGGGGAGCTGTTTTTT.

This clonotype has a handful of counts. This sequence joins TRBV6-4 and TRBJ1-1; a possible D gene is TRBD1 (5 bases). V was pared by 6 bases and J by 4 bases, with 12 bases between. The CDR3 sequence is 13 residues long. CDR1 is MRHNA, CDR2 SNTAGT, per germline. The CDR3 nucleotides are TGTGCCAGCAGAGAACAGGTATCCACTGAAGCTTTCTTT. Translating gives CASREQVSTEAFF.

The chain combines TRBV27 with TRBJ1-2; 9 nucleotides agree with TRBD1. The junction had 11 bases not matched to a gene; V was cut back by 5 bases and J by 7 bases. The CDR3 runs 15 residues. Per the germline V gene, CDR1 is MNHEY and CDR2 is SMNVEV (reference sequence). The CDR3 protein is CASSAHRGRFGGYTF. For the CDR3, the DNA is TGTGCCAGCAGTGCACACAGGGGGCGCTTCGGTGGCTACACCTTC.

The chain recombines TRBV24-1 with TRBJ1-2; 7 bases map to TRBD1. CDR1 is KGHDR, CDR2 SFDVKD, per germline. With 4 bases clipped from V and 3 bases from J, the junction kept 4 bases outside the gene matches. CDR3 size: 14 residues. The CDR3 sequence is CATSDPGQDYGYTF. The CDR3 region has the DNA TGTGCCACCAGTGACCCAGGACAGGACTATGGCTACACCTTC.

J is TRBJ2-7 and V is TRBV5-6; perhaps TRBD1 as D (5 bases). The CDR3 length is 13 residues. CDR1 is SGHDT, CDR2 YYEEEE, per germline. The V and J ends lost 1 base and 9 bases respectively, with 14 bases between them. The CDR3 DNA reads as TGTGCCAGCAGCTTGTTGTGGGGCGGCGGGCAGTACTTC. Residues: CASSLLWGGGQYF.

The chain employs TRBV7-3 and TRBJ2-6; 8 bases are shared with TRBD2. CDR1 is SGHTA and CDR2 is FQGTGA in the germline V gene. V lost 1 base and J lost 0; bases outside the gene matches: 2. The CDR3 is 17 amino acids. CDR3: CASSLIAGHSGANVLTF. DNA for the CDR3: TGTGCCAGCAGCTTAATAGCGGGGCACTCTGGGGCCAACGTCCTGACTTTC.

This clonotype has just a few counts. V and J are TRBV7-9 and TRBJ2-7; TRBD1 might be the D (6 bases). Germline-derived CDR1 and CDR2 are SEHNR and FQNEAQ (reference sequence). CDR3 length equals 13 residues. The ends were cut back, 5 bases at V and 6 bases at J, with 14 bases in the middle. Written as DNA, the CDR3 is TGTGCCAGCAGCCTTACAGGGTTGATCGAGCAGTACTTC. Its protein is CASSLTGLIEQYF.

This clonotype showed up just once. The chain joins TRBV19 to TRBJ2-1; TRBD2 matches at 7 bases. Germline-derived CDR1 and CDR2 are LNHDA and SQIVND (reference sequence). Trimming removed 3 bases from V and 1 base from J; junction bases left unmatched: 3. The CDR3 has 15 residues. This CDR3 is CASSMSGASYNEQFF. CDR3 DNA: TGTGCCAGTAGTATGAGCGGGGCTTCCTACAATGAGCAGTTCTTC.

The chain recombines TRBV7-2 with TRBJ2-3, with a tentative D call TRBD2 (6 bases). Trimming took 3 bases from V and 5 from J, leaving 15 bases between them. CDR1 SGHTA and CDR2 FQGNSA come from the germline V gene. This CDR3 region has 15 residues. The chain's CDR3 is CASSLLGAGRDTQYF. The CDR3 bases are TGTGCCAGCAGCTTGTTAGGGGCCGGGAGAGATACGCAGTATTTT. The variable domain in full, with the rest retrieved from reference TRBV7-2 and TRBJ2-3, is GAGVSQSPSNKVTEKGKDVELRCDPISGHTALYWYRQSLGQGLEFLIYFQGNSAPDKSGLPSDRFSAERTGGSVSTLTIQRTQQEDSAVYLCASSLLGAGRDTQYFGPGTRLTVL.

The chain recombines TRBV7-8 with TRBJ2-2, with TRBD1 matching 7 bases. With V trimmed by 1 base and J by 6 bases, 8 bases remained unmatched. Germline CDR1 reads SGHVS; CDR2 reads FQNEAQ. CDR3 length equals 16 residues. DNA of the CDR3: TGTGCCAGCAGCTTAGGGCGGCAGGGGGTGTCCGGGGAGCTGTTTTTT. Its protein product is CASSLGRQGVSGELFF.

The chain carries TRBV12-3 or TRBV12-4 and TRBJ1-1; D call uncertain. This CDR3 has 14 residues. Trimming shortened V by 3 bases and J by 5 bases, and 13 bases separated the two germline ends. For the CDR3, the DNA is TGTGCCAGCAGTTTTAGTTGGCGTGAGACTGAAGCTTTCTTT. Translation: CASSFSWRETEAFF.

This clonotype was detected only a few times. CDR3 sequence reads: CAISESLGQGQETQYF. In DNA, the CDR3 is TGTGCCATCAGTGAGTCGTTGGGACAGGGTCAAGAGACCCAGTACTTC. This chain joins TRBV10-3 and TRBJ2-5; 9 positions agree with TRBD1. The germline V gene encodes CDR1 ENHRY and CDR2 SYGVKD. This CDR3 region has 16 residues. Germline trimming cut 0 bases from V and 2 bases from J; bases unmatched to any gene: 4.

Only a few counts were recorded for this clonotype. The chain combines TRBV6-5 with TRBJ1-6; 8 nucleotides match TRBD1. V lost 2 bases, J lost 5 bases, and 20 bases stayed unmatched. The germline V gene encodes CDR1 MNHEY and CDR2 SVGAGI. The CDR3 runs to 21 residues. This chain's CDR3 is CASSYTTPGQEGSVDNSPLHF. DNA for the CDR3: TGTGCCAGCAGTTACACAACTCCGGGACAGGAGGGAAGTGTCGATAATTCACCCCTCCACTTT.

This clonotype came up a few times. J is TRBJ1-1 and V is TRBV7-2; D may be TRBD1 (6 bases). Germline CDR1 SGHTA, CDR2 FQGNSA. This CDR3 contains 14 residues. Trimming shortened V by 2 bases and J by 5 bases, and 12 bases separated the two germline ends. CDR3 nucleotide sequence: TGTGCCAGCAGCTTAATTATCAGGGGAACTGAAGCTTTCTTT. Translation: CASSLIIRGTEAFF.

V is TRBV6-1 and J is TRBJ1-1; D is unclear. V was shortened by 4 bases and J by 2 bases, with 8 bases between the two germline ends. From germline, CDR1 is MNHNS and CDR2 SASEGT. The CDR3 consists of 13 residues. The CDR3 nucleotides are TGTGCCAGCAGTGCGACCATAAACACTGAAGCTTTCTTT. Residues: CASSATINTEAFF.